This passage covers 25 T cell receptor beta chains from one sample sequenced in a study of blood T cell repertoires in COVID-19. Sequencing used immunoSEQ multiplex PCR; TCRdb keeps in-frame clones, though not all of them. In the table there are a few hundred thousand clones, roughly nine tenths of which are singletons. Sequencing was carried out using peripheral blood. These receptor sequences come from a man between 18 and 29 years old with active or convalescent COVID-19.

The genes are TRBV27 and TRBJ2-7; 7 bases match TRBD2. This CDR3 contains 13 residues. Germline-derived CDR1 and CDR2 are MNHEY and SMNVEV (reference sequence). The V and J ends lost 5 bases and 2 bases, in that order; junction bases with no gene match: 3. As DNA, the CDR3 is TGTGCCAGCAGTCTCACTAGCGCCTACGAGCAGTACTTC. Translating it yields CASSLTSAYEQYF.

The V call is TRBV28, the J call TRBJ2-2, with TRBD1 matching over 7 bases. V dropped 1 base and J dropped 1; count of bases not matched to a gene: 3. This CDR3 contains 16 residues. CDR1 MDHEN and CDR2 SYDVKM come from the germline V gene. The CDR3 region has the DNA TGTGCCAGCAGTTTATTGAGGACAGGGAACACCGGGGAGCTGTTTTTT. It specifies CASSLLRTGNTGELFF.

The V call is TRBV12-3 or TRBV12-4, the J call TRBJ1-2, with D hard to call. CDR3 size: 12 residues. V lost 5 bases to trimming and J lost 1 base, with 5 bases between them. Here the CDR3 reads CASSPRNYGYTF. The CDR3 nucleotides are TGTGCCAGCAGTCCTCGTAACTATGGCTACACCTTC.

This chain joins TRBV15 and TRBJ2-7; 7 nucleotides match TRBD1. From germline, CDR1 is LNHNV and CDR2 YYDKDF (reference sequence). This CDR3 is built from 17 residues. After removal of 0 bases from V and 2 bases from J, the junction contained 10 bases not matched to a gene. CDR3 sequence reads: CATSRDSPDREPYEQYF. In DNA, the CDR3 is TGTGCCACCAGCAGAGATAGCCCAGACAGGGAACCCTACGAGCAGTACTTC. Combining the CDR3 with reference TRBV15 and TRBJ2-7 gives the whole variable domain DAMVIQNPRYQVTQFGKPVTLSCSQTLNHNVMYWYQQKSSQAPKLLFHYYDKDFNNEADTPDNFQSRRPNTSFCFLDIRSPGLGDTAMYLCATSRDSPDREPYEQYFGPGTRLTVT.

The chain joins TRBV3-1 (or the pseudogene TRBV3-2) to TRBJ2-5; D perhaps matches TRBD1 (5 bases). The V gene lost 6 bases and the J gene lost 3 bases, with 11 bases spanning the gap. This CDR3 is built from 13 residues. Germline V gene data show CDR1 as LGHDT and CDR2 as YNNKEL (reference sequence). The CDR3 bases are TGTGCCAGCAGTCGCAGGGAAGAAGAGACCCAGTACTTC. Its translation: CASSRREEETQYF.

The chain is built from TRBV19 and TRBJ2-7; D is perhaps TRBD2 (5 bases). CDR1 is LNHDA, CDR2 SQIVND, per germline (reference sequence). V was clipped by 3 bases and J by 5 bases, with 14 bases between them. The CDR3 spans 14 residues. The CDR3 loop reads CASSIRWAGNEQYF. The CDR3 nucleotides are TGTGCCAGTAGTATCCGGTGGGCCGGGAACGAGCAGTACTTC.

This clone was observed a single time. V gene TRBV7-6 combines with J gene TRBJ2-3; TRBD1 matches at 9 bases. V lost 4 bases, J lost 2 bases, and 4 bases stayed unmatched. CDR1 is SGHVS and CDR2 is FNYEAQ in the germline V gene. This CDR3 has 15 residues. In nucleotides, the CDR3 is TGTGCCAGCAGCTATACAGGGGGCCCCACAGATACGCAGTATTTT. This sequence encodes CASSYTGGPTDTQYF.

This chain joins TRBV14 and TRBJ2-1; the match to TRBD2 covers 10 bases. J gave up 10 bases and V 1 base, and 10 bases lay outside the gene matches. The CDR3 totals 16 residues. Germline V lookup: CDR1 SGHDN, CDR2 FVKESK. CDR3 bases: TGTGCCAGCAGCCAAGGCTTAGCGGGAGGCTGGAGCGAGCAGTTCTTC. It codes for CASSQGLAGGWSEQFF.

This clone was observed a single time. This chain joins TRBV12-5 and TRBJ2-7; no clear D gene. From germline, CDR1 is LGHNT and CDR2 FRNRAP. The CDR3 has 10 residues. V lost 6 bases and J lost 4, with 4 bases in between. The CDR3 sequence: CASGTYEQYF. DNA of the CDR3: TGTGCTAGTGGGACTTACGAGCAGTACTTC. The full variable domain, in which reference TRBV12-5 and TRBJ2-7 provide the parts outside the CDR3, is DARVTQTPRHKVTEMGQEVTMRCQPILGHNTVFWYRQTMMQGLELLAYFRNRAPLDDSGMPKDRFSAEMPDATLATLKIQPSEPRDSAVYFCASGTYEQYFGPGTRLTVT.

With respect to this clone: Different DNA sequences within this sample yield the same CDR3. V is TRBV6-5 and J is TRBJ2-7; D gene uncertain. V was shortened by 5 bases and J by 0 bases, with 11 bases between the two germline ends. Per germline, CDR1 MNHEY and CDR2 SVGAGI. This CDR3 contains 14 residues. The CDR3 loop reads CASSPGLYSYEQYF. In nucleotides, the CDR3 is TGTGCCAGCAGTCCTGGGCTCTACTCCTACGAGCAGTACTTC.

In this sample, this clone turned up once. CDR3 sequence (DNA): TGTGCCACCAGCAACAGGATGGGAACCGGGGAGCTGTTTTTT. Residues: CATSNRMGTGELFF. This sequence joins TRBV15 and TRBJ2-2; tentatively, D is TRBD1 (5 bases). Trimming shortened V by 4 bases and J by 5 bases, and 11 bases separated the two germline ends. The CDR3 is 14 amino acids. Germline V gene data show CDR1 as LNHNV and CDR2 as YYDKDF (reference sequence).

The rearrangement uses TRBV6-2 or TRBV6-3 and TRBJ2-1, with 11 bases matching TRBD2. V dropped 0 bases and J dropped 9; count of bases not matched to a gene: 4. From germline, CDR1 is MNHEY and CDR2 SVGEGT. This CDR3 comprises 15 residues. The CDR3 reads CASSYSPSGRIEQFF. The CDR3 DNA follows: TGTGCCAGCAGTTACTCGCCTAGCGGGAGGATTGAGCAGTTCTTC.

V gene TRBV20-1 combines with J gene TRBJ1-1; no firm D call. The V end lost 3 bases, the J end lost 6 bases, and 14 bases lay between the germline ends. The CDR3 is 13 amino acids. Germline V gene data show CDR1 as DFQATT and CDR2 as SNEGSKA (reference sequence). This CDR3 is CSASLANRAEAFF. The CDR3 DNA reads as TGCAGTGCTAGTTTAGCCAACCGGGCTGAAGCTTTCTTT.

This clone turned up a few times. CDR3 amino acids: CASSQGAGRGSSSNQPQHF. As DNA, the CDR3 is TGCGCCAGCAGCCAAGGGGCGGGCAGGGGGTCTTCTAGCAATCAGCCCCAGCATTTT. The chain uses TRBV4-1 and TRBJ1-5, with TRBD1 matching over 7 bases. The germline V gene encodes CDR1 MGHRA and CDR2 YSYEKL. The V segment lost 1 base and the J segment 0 bases; nucleotides outside the gene matches: 12. This CDR3 region has 19 residues.

The rearrangement links TRBV2 to TRBJ1-5; TRBD1 aligns across 8 bases. Per the germline V gene, CDR1 is SNHLY and CDR2 is FYNNEI. Losses at the gene ends were 6 bases for V and 3 bases for J; bases not matched to a gene: 10. CDR3 length: 16 amino acids. CDR3 in DNA: TGTGCCAGCAGCCAATACGGACAGGGCCCCAATCAGCCCCAGCATTTT. Encoded protein: CASSQYGQGPNQPQHF.

This chain uses TRBV6-5 with TRBJ1-2; no firm D call. The CDR3 has 14 amino acids. CDR1 is MNHEY and CDR2 is SVGAGI in the germline V gene. Trimming shortened V by 6 bases and J by 8 bases, and 19 bases separated the two germline ends. For the CDR3, the DNA is TGTGCCAGCAGCCGGCGTGCGGAGGGTGGCGGCTACACCTTC. Amino acid sequence: CASSRRAEGGGYTF.

This chain links TRBV5-4 with TRBJ2-5, with 8 bases identical to TRBD2. Trimming at V came to 6 bases and at J to 3 bases, leaving 7 bases not matched to a gene. The CDR3 runs to 14 residues. Germline V gives CDR1 SGHNT, CDR2 YYREEE (reference sequence). The CDR3: CASKKTSEKETQYF. CDR3 sequence (DNA): TGTGCCAGCAAGAAGACTAGCGAGAAAGAGACCCAGTACTTC.

In regard to this clone: This sample includes further DNA sequences coding for the same CDR3. V usage is TRBV5-6 and J usage is TRBJ1-6; the D is unclear. Germline loops: CDR1 SGHDT, CDR2 YYEEEE. Trimming took off 0 bases at V and 9 bases at J, with 13 bases between the two ends. There are 15 residues in the CDR3. CDR3 DNA: TGTGCCAGCAGCTTGGCCCCAGATGGAGGTTCACCCCTCCACTTT. This gives the protein CASSLAPDGGSPLHF.

The chain links TRBV3-1 (or the pseudogene TRBV3-2) to TRBJ2-7, with 8 bases lining up with TRBD2. The germline CDR1 and CDR2 sequences are LGHDT and YNNKEL (reference sequence). V dropped 6 bases and J dropped 5; count of bases not matched to a gene: 12. The CDR3 extends over 15 amino acids. CDR3: CASRPSGSIRDEQYF. In DNA, the CDR3 is TGTGCCAGCAGACCGAGCGGGAGTATTCGAGACGAGCAGTACTTC.

The chain links TRBV7-6 to TRBJ1-6, with D perhaps TRBD1 (6 bases). The germline V and J ends were trimmed by 5 bases and 10 bases, with 24 bases remaining between them. Germline V CDR1 and CDR2: SGHVS, FNYEAQ. The CDR3 runs 17 residues. The CDR3 DNA reads as TGTGCCAGCAGCAAAAAATCGACAGGATTGGAAGAATCACCCCTCCACTTT. It encodes CASSKKSTGLEESPLHF.

The rearrangement joins TRBV21-1 to TRBJ1-5. TRBV21-1 is a recognized pseudogene. The length of the CDR3 is 18 residues. CDR3 region: CASITIIHSGGPRKPQHF. DNA of the CDR3: TGTGCCAGCATCACTATTATTCATTCGGGGGGCCCTCGGAAGCCCCAGCATTTT.

This chain links TRBV28 with TRBJ1-2, with no clear D. In germline, CDR1 is MDHEN, CDR2 SYDVKM. Trimming cost V 4 bases and J 0 bases, with 18 bases left between them. The CDR3 sequence is 17 residues long. CDR3 protein: CASSSPLGVRSNYGYTF. The CDR3 nucleotides are TGTGCCAGCAGTTCCCCCCTGGGCGTCCGCTCTAACTATGGCTACACCTTC.

The rearrangement uses TRBV12-3 or TRBV12-4 and TRBJ2-7; 7 nucleotides align to TRBD1. The CDR3 consists of 13 residues. V dropped 8 bases and J dropped 4; count of bases not matched to a gene: 8. CDR3 residues: CASAPTGNYEQYF. The CDR3 DNA reads TGTGCCAGCGCCCCGACAGGGAATTACGAGCAGTACTTC.

CDR3 sequence (DNA): TGTGCCAGCAGGGACATCGACATATCCTACGAGCAGTACTTC. Its translation is CASRDIDISYEQYF. The chain employs TRBV2 and TRBJ2-7; maybe TRBD1 (5 bases). CDR3 length equals 14 residues. V lost 6 bases and J lost 1, with 13 bases in between. Per germline, CDR1 SNHLY and CDR2 FYNNEI. Filled out from reference TRBV2 and TRBJ2-7, the complete variable domain reads EPEVTQTPSHQVTQMGQEVILRCVPISNHLYFYWYRQILGQKVEFLVSFYNNEISEKSEIFDDQFSVERPDGSNFTLKIRSTKLEDSAMYFCASRDIDISYEQYFGPGTRLTVT.

The chain combines TRBV29-1 with TRBJ1-2; D not certain. Per germline, CDR1 SQVTM and CDR2 ANQGSEA. This CDR3 has 12 amino acids. V was cut by 8 bases and J by 4 bases, with 14 bases left in between. The CDR3 loop is CSTSPGSYGYTF. The DNA of the CDR3 is TGCAGCACATCACCAGGCTCCTATGGCTACACCTTC.